The 21 T cell receptor beta chains presented below share a single source sample, sequenced in a study of CD8+ T cells in alopecia areata. Extracted RNA was reverse transcribed into cDNA, the sequencing template. Data came from immunoSEQ multiplex PCR; TCRdb stores just in-frame clones and leaves some out. Found here are 150,000 to 200,000 clones, about 61% of them singletons; the top ten hold 16%. Treatment specified: oral pan-JAK inhibitor, 5-10 mg twice daily. The sequencing here drew on CD4+ T cells sorted from blood, taken at roughly week 58, from a patient treated with tofacitinib. The receptors here all came from a human donor with alopecia areata.

CDR3 sequence: CASSLAPVGQGTYGYTF. The CDR3 DNA is TGTGCCAGCAGCTTAGCTCCTGTGGGACAGGGTACCTATGGCTACACCTTC. The gene calls are TRBV13 and TRBJ1-2; 9 bases line up with TRBD1. Germline V gene data show CDR1 as PRHDT and CDR2 as FYEKMQ (reference sequence). The length of the CDR3 is 17 residues. The V segment lost 1 base and the J segment 4 bases; nucleotides outside the gene matches: 10.

This chain uses TRBV4-2 with TRBJ1-1; 8 bases match TRBD1. V was clipped by 4 bases and J by 11 bases; unmatched bases: 12. Germline V gene sequence: CDR1 LGHNA, CDR2 YNFKEQ. This CDR3 is 14 amino acids long. The CDR3 is CASSRRTGNGEAFF. CDR3 DNA: TGTGCCAGCAGCCGCCGGACAGGGAATGGAGAGGCTTTCTTT.

This sequence joins TRBV7-2 and TRBJ1-4; the match to TRBD1 covers 9 bases. The CDR3 spans 17 residues. V was clipped by 3 bases and J by 8 bases; unmatched bases: 13. The germline CDR1 and CDR2 sequences are SGHTA and FQGNSA. The CDR3: CASSLGQGGTRREKLFF. Written as DNA, the CDR3 is TGTGCCAGCAGCTTGGGACAGGGAGGGACACGCAGGGAAAAACTGTTTTTT.

Remarks on this clone: The sample carries other DNA sequences with the same CDR3. The chain employs TRBV29-1 and TRBJ2-7; perhaps TRBD1 as D (5 bases). V lost 4 bases to trimming and J lost 2 bases, with 9 bases between them. The CDR3 runs 12 residues. Per germline, CDR1 SQVTM and CDR2 ANQGSEA. CDR3 DNA sequence: TGCAGCGTTGGCGGCAGGGCCTACGAGCAGTACTTC. Translated: CSVGGRAYEQYF.

This chain links TRBV2 with TRBJ1-1; D possibly corresponds to TRBD1 (6 bases). Germline V gene lookup returns CDR1 SNHLY and CDR2 FYNNEI. Trimming removed 3 bases from V and 4 bases from J, with 12 bases in between. The CDR3 has 14 residues. This chain's CDR3 is CASSEGTLGTEAFF. CDR3 bases: TGTGCCAGCAGTGAGGGGACATTAGGCACTGAAGCTTTCTTT.

The genes are TRBV29-1 and TRBJ1-4, with TRBD1 matching over 7 bases. The V and J ends lost 7 bases and 3 bases, in that order; junction bases with no gene match: 8. There are 14 residues in the CDR3. The V gene's germline CDR1 is SQVTM and CDR2 ANQGSEA. The CDR3 DNA is TGCAGCGGCCGCCTCCAGGGGGCTAATGAAAAACTGTTTTTT. It translates to CSGRLQGANEKLFF.

In this sample, this clone turned up once. The CDR3 sequence is CASSNPDGVAKNIQYF. DNA of the CDR3: TGTGCCAGTAGTAATCCAGACGGAGTAGCCAAAAACATTCAGTACTTC. The chain combines TRBV19 with TRBJ2-4; D ambiguous. Germline V gene lookup returns CDR1 LNHDA and CDR2 SQIVND (reference sequence). The V end was cut by 4 bases, the J end by 0 bases, with 13 bases between. The CDR3 has 16 residues.

This clone was recorded a few times. The rearrangement uses TRBV18 and TRBJ1-2, with TRBD1 matching over 8 bases. The CDR3 covers 14 residues. In germline, CDR1 is KGHSH, CDR2 LQKENI. V trimming: 3 bases; J trimming: 7 bases; junction bases outside the gene matches: 7. The CDR3 sequence: CASSPSGQGSGYTF. The CDR3, as DNA: TGTGCCAGCTCACCCTCCGGACAGGGAAGTGGCTACACCTTC.

In DNA, the CDR3 is TGTGCCACCTCCACATCGACAGGGGGGGATAATTCACCCCTCCACTTT. Translating gives CATSTSTGGDNSPLHF. The chain employs TRBV10-3 and TRBJ1-6; 9 positions match TRBD1. Looked up from germline, CDR1 is ENHRY and CDR2 is SYGVKD. V was clipped by 10 bases and J by 5 bases; unmatched bases: 12. The CDR3 consists of 16 residues.

The chain carries TRBV25-1 and TRBJ1-2; D gene unclear. Germline V lookup: CDR1 MGHDK, CDR2 SYGVNS. This CDR3 contains 15 residues. V gave up 3 bases and J gave up 8 bases, with 19 bases separating them. The CDR3 here is CASSDRGLSVGGYTF. The CDR3, as DNA: TGTGCCAGCAGTGACCGTGGGTTGAGTGTAGGAGGCTACACCTTC.

As to this clone: Other DNA sequences of this sample code for an identical CDR3. The J gene is TRBJ2-5, the V gene TRBV5-1, with 8 positions matching TRBD1. The V segment lost 3 bases and the J segment 5 bases; nucleotides outside the gene matches: 3. There are 13 residues in the CDR3. Germline V CDR1 and CDR2: SGHRS, YFSETQ. The CDR3 DNA reads TGCGCCAGCAGCTCAGGGGGCGGGGAGACCCAGTACTTC. This translates into CASSSGGGETQYF.

The rearrangement uses TRBV6-1 and TRBJ2-7, with unresolved D. The germline V gene has CDR1 MNHNS and CDR2 SASEGT. The CDR3 has 14 residues. V lost 6 bases to trimming and J lost 3 bases, with 15 bases between them. The CDR3 sequence is CASSLGQALYEQYF. CDR3 bases: TGTGCCAGCAGCCTCGGCCAGGCGCTCTACGAGCAGTACTTC.

CDR3 region: CSVGGAQGYTF. The DNA for the CDR3 is TGCAGCGTTGGAGGGGCTCAAGGCTACACCTTC. The gene calls are TRBV29-1 and TRBJ1-2; D perhaps matches TRBD1 (5 bases). Germline V gives CDR1 SQVTM, CDR2 ANQGSEA. The CDR3 totals 11 residues. V lost 4 bases and J lost 8, with 11 bases in between.

This clone appeared a few times. The chain joins TRBV28 to TRBJ1-5, with D maybe TRBD1 (5 bases). V gave up 4 bases and J gave up 2 bases, with 12 bases separating them. The germline gives CDR1 MDHEN, CDR2 SYDVKM. This CDR3 contains 15 residues. The CDR3 region is CASSSSGIGNQPQHF. The CDR3 DNA follows: TGTGCCAGCAGTTCGTCAGGGATAGGCAATCAGCCCCAGCATTTT.

CDR3 in amino acids: CASSPSRGRTSTDTQYF. The CDR3 bases are TGTGCCAGCAGCCCCTCCCGCGGGCGAACCTCCACAGATACGCAGTATTTT. The V and J genes are TRBV7-9 and TRBJ2-3; TRBD2 is a possible D gene (5 bases). Germline-derived CDR1 and CDR2 are SEHNR and FQNEAQ (reference sequence). V lost 5 bases and J lost 2, with 20 bases in between. This CDR3 region has 17 residues.

The chain employs TRBV6-5 and TRBJ2-7; 10 bases agree with TRBD1. The CDR3 sequence is 14 residues long. V lost 5 bases to trimming and J lost 7 bases; unmatched junction nucleotides: 8. Germline values: CDR1 MNHEY, CDR2 SVGAGI. CDR3 coding DNA: TGTGCCAGCAGTGATACGGGACAGGGGAGAGAGCAGTACTTC. Amino acid sequence: CASSDTGQGREQYF.

This chain connects TRBV6-1 to TRBJ1-2; TRBD1 might be the D (5 bases). Germline loops: CDR1 MNHNS, CDR2 SASEGT. The ends were cut back, 5 bases at V and 5 bases at J, with 12 bases in the middle. The CDR3 is made up of 13 amino acids. CDR3 coding DNA: TGTGCCAGCAGTCCCCCCGGGGGTTATGGCTACACCTTC. Residues: CASSPPGGYGYTF.

This clone was seen only a few times. V gene TRBV30 combines with J gene TRBJ1-2, with D possibly TRBD1 on 6 matching bases. The germline CDR1 and CDR2 sequences are GTSNPN and SVGIG (reference sequence). Deletions cut 4 bases from V and 8 bases from J, with 14 bases between. The CDR3 is 12 residues long. The CDR3 DNA follows: TGTGCCTGGACCCCGGGGGCAGGGGGCTACACCTTC. This gives the protein CAWTPGAGGYTF.

The chain employs TRBV7-8 and TRBJ1-1; D not certain. CDR3 length: 15 residues. The V gene lost 7 bases and the J gene lost 0 bases, with 15 bases spanning the gap. CDR1 is SGHVS and CDR2 is FQNEAQ in the germline V gene. CDR3 in DNA: TGTGCCAGCATCCCGTGGGCAGTCATGAACACTGAAGCTTTCTTT. It codes for CASIPWAVMNTEAFF.

This clone turned up a few times. The CDR3 sequence: CASSVNTEAFF. The CDR3 DNA sequence: TGTGCCAGCAGTGTGAACACTGAAGCTTTCTTT. The chain has TRBV2 and TRBJ1-1, with D uncertain. This CDR3 region has 11 residues. The V end lost 4 bases, the J end lost 0 bases, and 0 bases lay between the germline ends. Germline assignment: CDR1 SNHLY and CDR2 FYNNEI.

The chain carries TRBV30 and TRBJ2-7; D possibly corresponds to TRBD1 (6 bases). V was cut by 3 bases and J by 2 bases, with 20 bases left in between. The CDR3 spans 16 residues. Per the germline V gene, CDR1 is GTSNPN and CDR2 is SVGIG (reference sequence). CDR3 nucleotides: TGTGCCTGGAGAGGGGTGATGACAGGAAGGACCTACGAGCAGTACTTC. Its translation is CAWRGVMTGRTYEQYF.